The T cell receptor (beta chain) described here comes from a study of cytomegalovirus exposure and HLA in healthy donors. General observations from the study: The authors later linked a missense DCLRE1C variant to TCR beta V- and J-gene trimming. For most TCR beta V segments, an earlier analysis put the productive rate at about 87% or about 30% of the time. A later analysis reportedly found that, within productive TCRs, an Asian-associated ancestry cluster had fewer N-insertions than the mean observed across the roughly 670 donors.

Details on this clone: Its specificity is not known.

PCR amplification relied on 60 Vbeta primers (plus 13 Jbeta primers). Libraries were prepared by immunoSEQ multiplex PCR; TCRdb keeps only in-frame clonotypes and omits some of them. The sample has fewer than 120,000 clones, about 73% seen once. The length of the CDR3 is 15 residues. Per germline, CDR1 MNHNS and CDR2 SASEGT. V shed 7 bases and J 4 bases; nucleotides not matched to a gene: 10. The TCR was taken from a woman aged 30 to 39 in good health and CMV-seronegative. Material for sequencing was PBMCs. The rearrangement uses TRBV6-1 and TRBJ2-7, with TRBD2 matching over 10 bases. The CDR3 nucleotides are TGTGCCAGCATCGAGCTAGCGGGAGCGGGGTACGAGCAGTACTTC. It codes for CASIELAGAGYEQYF.